This T cell receptor beta chain was identified during a study of CD8+ T cells in alopecia areata. As for treatment: oral pan-JAK inhibitor, 5-10 mg twice daily. Investigators isolated RNA and reverse transcribed it into cDNA to act as the sequencing template. Method: immunoSEQ multiplex PCR; TCRdb's copy keeps in-frame clones and lacks some. The sample has around 70,000 clones; 25% to 30% are singletons. With V trimmed by 7 bases and J by 0 bases, 5 bases remained unmatched. From germline, CDR1 is MNHEY and CDR2 SMNVEV (reference sequence). The CDR3 is made up of 15 amino acids. The count of this clone is one.

The chain links TRBV27 to TRBJ2-2, with TRBD1 matching 7 bases. The input for sequencing was CD8+ T cells sorted from blood, taken at week 4, from a patient treated with tofacitinib. This sequence originates from a human donor with alopecia areata. In DNA form, the CDR3 reads TGTGCCAGCACTTTTGGGACAGCGAACACCGGGGAGCTGTTTTTT. This gives the protein CASTFGTANTGELFF.